A selection of T cell receptor beta chains follows, all from one sample in a study of blood T cell repertoires in COVID-19. Data came from immunoSEQ multiplex PCR; TCRdb stores just in-frame clones and leaves some out. Among roughly 150,000 clones listed, approximately 88% were seen once. The specimen sequenced was peripheral blood. All receptors come from a man in his 60s with acute or convalescent COVID-19. Each CDR3 is given with its conserved first and last residue. D genes are given only for firm matches. Clone size appears in some rows only: once, few, many, or a class for an expanded clone.

J: TRBJ1-6
V: TRBV19
D: TRBD1
size: NA
DNA: TGTGCCAGTAGTGCAAGACAGGGTGGTAATTCACCCCTCCACTTT
CDR3: CASSARQGGNSPLHF

J: TRBJ2-7
V: TRBV6-5
D: TRBD1
size: NA
DNA: TGTGCCAGCAGTTACAGGGACAGTCTCTACGAGCAGTACTTC
CDR3: CASSYRDSLYEQYF

J: TRBJ1-2
V: TRBV30
D: TRBD1
size: NA
DNA: TGTGCCTGGAGTGTGGGACAGATGGCCCTCTATGGCTACACCTTC
CDR3: CAWSVGQMALYGYTF

J: TRBJ1-2
V: TRBV6-5
D: TRBD1
size: NA
DNA: TGTGCCAGCAGCCGGGACAGAGTCTATGGCTACACCTTC
CDR3: CASSRDRVYGYTF

J: TRBJ2-1
V: TRBV7-2
D: NA
size: NA
DNA: TGTGCCAGCAGTCGAACATACGATGAGCAGTTCTTC
CDR3: CASSRTYDEQFF

J: TRBJ2-7
V: TRBV5-1
D: TRBD1
size: NA
DNA: TGCGCCAGCAGCACAGGGGGCGTTGTGGGATACGAGCAGTACTTC
CDR3: CASSTGGVVGYEQYF

J: TRBJ2-7
V: TRBV6-5
D: TRBD2
size: NA
DNA: TGTGCCAGCAGTATGACTAGCGGGGGGGCCTACGAGCAGTACTTC
CDR3: CASSMTSGGAYEQYF

J: TRBJ2-3
V: TRBV18
D: TRBD2
size: NA
DNA: TGTGCCAGCTCAGAGAAGCGGGGGGGCCGGGATACGCAGTATTTT
CDR3: CASSEKRGGRDTQYF

J: TRBJ2-1
V: TRBV24-1
D: TRBD2
size: NA
DNA: TGTGCCACCAGTGATTTTTTGGCGGGGGTCGGGAATGAGCAGTTCTTC
CDR3: CATSDFLAGVGNEQFF

J: TRBJ2-7
V: TRBV7-2
D: TRBD2
size: NA
DNA: TGTGCCAGCAGCTTGGGTCGGGAGGAATCCTACGAGCAGTACTTC
CDR3: CASSLGREESYEQYF

J: TRBJ2-7
V: TRBV7-8
D: NA
size: NA
DNA: TGTGCCAGCAGCTTAGCGGGCATGAAGTCCCACGAGCAGTACTTC
CDR3: CASSLAGMKSHEQYF

J: TRBJ1-2
V: TRBV7-2
D: TRBD1
size: NA
DNA: TGTGCCAGCAGATCCGCGGGACAGTTGGTTGGCTACACCTTC
CDR3: CASRSAGQLVGYTF

J: TRBJ2-2
V: TRBV9
D: NA
size: NA
DNA: TGTGCCAGCACCCCCACCTCGGAGGGGTTTAAGTCCGGGGAGCTGTTTTTT
CDR3: CASTPTSEGFKSGELFF

J: TRBJ1-2
V: TRBV6-5
D: NA
size: NA
DNA: TGTGCCAGCAGTTTCGGTCCAGGCCCCTTAGGCTACACCTTC
CDR3: CASSFGPGPLGYTF

J: TRBJ2-1
V: TRBV5-6
D: TRBD1
size: few
DNA: TGTGCCAGCAGCCGGGACAGGGAGCAGTTCTTC
CDR3: CASSRDREQFF

J: TRBJ1-4
V: TRBV7-2
D: NA
size: NA
DNA: TGTGCCAGCAGCTTAACGACTCTTAATGAAAAACTGTTTTTT
CDR3: CASSLTTLNEKLFF

J: TRBJ2-1
V: TRBV5-6
D: TRBD2
size: NA
DNA: TGTGCCAGCAGCCCGCTGGGACTAGCGGGGCCAAATGAGCAGTTCTTC
CDR3: CASSPLGLAGPNEQFF

J: TRBJ1-6
V: TRBV10-3
D: NA
size: NA
DNA: TGTGCCATCAGTGCTGTGGGGCGGAATCTTTCACCCCTCCACTTT
CDR3: CAISAVGRNLSPLHF

J: TRBJ1-2
V: TRBV18
D: TRBD1
size: NA
DNA: TGTGCCAGCTCACCCGAACAGGGGAGTCATGGCTACACCTTC
CDR3: CASSPEQGSHGYTF

J: TRBJ1-5
V: TRBV18
D: TRBD1
size: NA
DNA: TGTGCCAGCTCAACCACAGGGGGCGGCAATCAGCCCCAGCATTTT
CDR3: CASSTTGGGNQPQHF

J: TRBJ2-7
V: TRBV6-5
D: TRBD1
size: once
DNA: TGTGCCAGCAGTCGGACAGGGCCTAACTACGAGCAGTACTTC
CDR3: CASSRTGPNYEQYF

J: TRBJ1-5
V: TRBV18
D: NA
size: NA
DNA: TGTGCCAGCTCCACCACGGGAGGGCAGCCCCAGCATTTT
CDR3: CASSTTGGQPQHF

J: TRBJ2-5
V: TRBV4-2
D: NA
size: NA
DNA: TGTGCCAGCAGCCCAGACTTTGAGGAGACCCAGTACTTC
CDR3: CASSPDFEETQYF

J: TRBJ2-1
V: TRBV5-5
D: NA
size: NA
DNA: TGTGCCAGCAGCGTGGACACGGGACTCTTTATAGAGCAGTTCTTC
CDR3: CASSVDTGLFIEQFF

J: TRBJ1-2
V: TRBV6-5
D: TRBD1
size: NA
DNA: TGTGCCAGCACCTCGGGGACAGGGTCTGTCGGCTACACCTTC
CDR3: CASTSGTGSVGYTF

J: TRBJ1-1
V: TRBV7-2
D: NA
size: NA
DNA: TGTGCCAGCAGCTTAAATGCGCCGAACACTGAAGCTTTCTTT
CDR3: CASSLNAPNTEAFF

J: TRBJ1-1
V: TRBV11-1
D: TRBD1
size: NA
DNA: TGTGCCAGCAGCTTGGACAGGAGGACTGAAGCTTTCTTT
CDR3: CASSLDRRTEAFF

J: TRBJ2-7
V: TRBV4-1
D: NA
size: many
DNA: TGCGCCAGCAGGTTCGACTATAACTACGAGCAGTACTTC
CDR3: CASRFDYNYEQYF

J: TRBJ1-6
V: TRBV5-5
D: NA
size: NA
DNA: TGTGCCAGCAGCGACAGGCCCACCTATAATTCACCCCTCCACTTT
CDR3: CASSDRPTYNSPLHF

J: TRBJ1-5
V: TRBV6-6
D: NA
size: NA
DNA: TGTGCCAGCAGCGTCGGGGGGGCCAATCAGCCCCAGCATTTT
CDR3: CASSVGGANQPQHF

J: TRBJ1-5
V: TRBV19
D: TRBD1
size: NA
DNA: TGTGCCAGTAGTGACAGGGGGCGTGCTCAGCCCCAGCATTTT
CDR3: CASSDRGRAQPQHF

J: TRBJ1-4
V: TRBV21-1
D: NA
size: NA
DNA: TGTGCCAGCAGCCCACCGTGGGGCAGGGAATATAATGAAAAACTGTTTTTT
CDR3: CASSPPWGREYNEKLFF

J: TRBJ2-1
V: TRBV10-3
D: TRBD2
size: NA
DNA: TGTGCCATTGGTCCCGGCGGACTAGCGGGGGTTTACAATGAGCAGTTCTTC
CDR3: CAIGPGGLAGVYNEQFF

J: TRBJ1-2
V: TRBV19
D: TRBD1
size: NA
DNA: TGTGCCAGTAGGCCGGGACAGGATGCCCTAGGCTACACCTTC
CDR3: CASRPGQDALGYTF

J: TRBJ2-7
V: TRBV11-2
D: TRBD1
size: NA
DNA: TGTGCCAGCAGCGTACCGGGACAGCCTTACGAGCAGTACTTC
CDR3: CASSVPGQPYEQYF

J: TRBJ1-1
V: TRBV6-5
D: NA
size: NA
DNA: TGTGCCAGCACTTACTCGGGGGGGAATGTAGTAACTGAAGCTTTCTTT
CDR3: CASTYSGGNVVTEAFF

J: TRBJ2-1
V: TRBV10-2
D: TRBD2
size: NA
DNA: TGCGCCAGCAGTGAGTGGGCTAGCGGGGTCTACAATGAGCAGTTCTTC
CDR3: CASSEWASGVYNEQFF

J: TRBJ2-7
V: TRBV6-5
D: TRBD2
size: once
DNA: TGTGCCATCCGGGGGGGCGTCTCCTACGAGCAGTACTTC
CDR3: CAIRGGVSYEQYF

J: TRBJ2-7
V: TRBV12-5
D: TRBD1
size: NA
DNA: TGTGCTAGTGCCCTCGACAGGGGAAACGAGCAGTACTTC
CDR3: CASALDRGNEQYF

J: TRBJ1-4
V: TRBV29-1
D: TRBD1
size: NA
DNA: TGCAGCGTGGCGACAGGGGGGCTTGAAAAACTGTTTTTT
CDR3: CSVATGGLEKLFF

J: TRBJ2-7
V: TRBV10-3
D: TRBD1
size: NA
DNA: TGTGCCATCAAGGGGGACAGGGGAAACGAGCAGTACTTC
CDR3: CAIKGDRGNEQYF

J: TRBJ2-7
V: TRBV7-2
D: NA
size: NA
DNA: TGTGCCAGCAGTTTTCAGGGGGGTATGGGGGTTTCCTACGAGCAGTACTTC
CDR3: CASSFQGGMGVSYEQYF

J: TRBJ1-2
V: TRBV6-5
D: TRBD1
size: once
DNA: TGTGCCAGCAGTAGACCGGACAGGGGTAACTATGGCTACACCTTC
CDR3: CASSRPDRGNYGYTF

J: TRBJ2-1
V: TRBV6-5
D: TRBD1
size: NA
DNA: TGTGCCAGCATGGGGACAGGGGGGTACAATGAGCAGTTCTTC
CDR3: CASMGTGGYNEQFF

J: TRBJ2-4
V: TRBV7-2
D: NA
size: NA
DNA: TGTGCCAGCAGCTTAGGACAAACATTAGCCAAAAACATTCAGTACTTC
CDR3: CASSLGQTLAKNIQYF

J: TRBJ2-3
V: TRBV9
D: TRBD1
size: NA
DNA: TGTGCCAGCAGCGTAGTGGGACAGGGATTGGATACGCAGTATTTT
CDR3: CASSVVGQGLDTQYF

J: TRBJ2-1
V: TRBV9
D: NA
size: NA
DNA: TGTGCCAGCAGCGTAGCCCTCCTCCCGGGACTGAATTATAGGGACAATGAGCAGTTCTTC
CDR3: CASSVALLPGLNYRDNEQFF

J: TRBJ1-4
V: TRBV9
D: NA
size: NA
DNA: TGTGCCAGCAGCGGGAACAGGGAAACAGGTGAAAAACTGTTTTTT
CDR3: CASSGNRETGEKLFF

J: TRBJ1-2
V: TRBV4-1
D: TRBD1
size: NA
DNA: TGCGCCAGCAGCCAAGGGCGGTCCTTGTGGGGACAGGGGACCTCCCGGGTTGACTACACCTTC
CDR3: CASSQGRSLWGQGTSRVDYTF

J: TRBJ1-5
V: TRBV2
D: TRBD1
size: NA
DNA: TGTGCCAGCAGAGTTAGACAGGGGAATCAGCCCCAGCATTTT
CDR3: CASRVRQGNQPQHF

J: TRBJ2-1
V: TRBV5-4
D: TRBD2
size: NA
DNA: TGTGCCAGCAGCGGGACTAGCGGGGGCGATGAGCAGTTCTTC
CDR3: CASSGTSGGDEQFF

J: TRBJ1-6
V: TRBV7-2
D: NA
size: NA
DNA: TGTGCCAGCAGCTTAGGATCGAGGGAACCCCTCCACTTT
CDR3: CASSLGSREPLHF

J: TRBJ1-1
V: TRBV2
D: NA
size: NA
DNA: TGTGCCAGCGCCGGACAACCGAAAAGGATGAACACTGAAGCTTTCTTT
CDR3: CASAGQPKRMNTEAFF

J: TRBJ1-4
V: TRBV18
D: TRBD1
size: NA
DNA: TGTGCCAGCTCACCACGAGGGCAGGGGGCACCTAATGAAAAACTGTTTTTT
CDR3: CASSPRGQGAPNEKLFF

J: TRBJ1-2
V: TRBV3-1/TRBV3-2
D: NA
size: NA
DNA: TGTGCCAGCAGAGCGAGTACTTATGGCTACACCTTC
CDR3: CASRASTYGYTF

J: TRBJ2-7
V: TRBV10-2
D: NA
size: once
DNA: TGCGCCAGCAGTGAGTCTAGGGAGTACGAGCAGTACTTC
CDR3: CASSESREYEQYF

J: TRBJ1-5
V: TRBV5-1
D: TRBD1
size: NA
DNA: TGCGCCAGCAGCTTCGGGACAGCTAAAAATCAGCCCCAGCATTTT
CDR3: CASSFGTAKNQPQHF

J: TRBJ2-7
V: TRBV7-2
D: NA
size: NA
DNA: TGTGCCAGCAGCTTAACAGGTATCAGCGAGCAGTACTTC
CDR3: CASSLTGISEQYF

J: TRBJ1-1
V: TRBV3-1/TRBV3-2
D: NA
size: few
DNA: TGTGCCAGCAGCCATGACCTATTGACAGGCTCGAACACTGAAGCTTTCTTT
CDR3: CASSHDLLTGSNTEAFF

J: TRBJ1-1
V: TRBV6-5
D: TRBD1
size: NA
DNA: TGTGCCAGCAGTTACGGGACAGTCCTTAGTGAAGCTTTCTTT
CDR3: CASSYGTVLSEAFF